The 23 T cell receptor beta chains presented below share a single source sample, sequenced in a study of T cell responses to AZD1222 COVID-19 vaccine. Sequenced by immunoSEQ multiplex PCR; TCRdb stores in-frame clones only, minus some. Found here are fewer than 150,000 clones, 86% of them singletons; the top ten hold around 17%. This material consisted of peripheral blood, taken 28 days after the second AZD1222 dose. The source is an adult who received the AZD1222 COVID-19 vaccine.

The V gene is TRBV5-4, the J gene TRBJ2-7; 11 positions match TRBD2. Trimming took 4 bases from V and 4 from J; bases not matched to a gene: 7. Germline-derived CDR1 and CDR2 are SGHNT and YYREEE (reference sequence). The CDR3 is 15 residues long. In DNA form, the CDR3 reads TGTGCCAGCAGCCAGGGGACTAGCGGAATATACGAGCAGTACTTC. As protein: CASSQGTSGIYEQYF. The full variable domain, in which reference TRBV5-4 and TRBJ2-7 provide the parts outside the CDR3, is ETGVTQSPTHLIKTRGQQVTLRCSSQSGHNTVSWYQQALGQGPQFIFQYYREEENGRGNFPPRFSGLQFPNYSSELNVNALELDDSALYLCASSQGTSGIYEQYFGPGTRLTVT.

The CDR3: CASSDKNEAFF. CDR3 DNA sequence: TGTGCCAGCAGTGATAAGAATGAAGCTTTCTTT. V usage is TRBV6-1 and J usage is TRBJ1-1; D unclear. The CDR3 length is 11 residues. Germline CDR1 MNHNS, CDR2 SASEGT. V was pared by 3 bases and J by 7 bases, with 6 bases between.

The rearrangement uses TRBV12-5 and TRBJ2-2; 9 bases match TRBD2. Germline V gene sequence: CDR1 LGHNT, CDR2 FRNRAP. Trimming at V came to 4 bases and at J to 6 bases, leaving 21 bases not matched to a gene. This CDR3 contains 20 residues. CDR3 bases: TGTGCTAGTGGTTCCCAGACCGTGTATAGCGGGAGAAGTCACCCCGGGGAGCTGTTTTTT. This codes for CASGSQTVYSGRSHPGELFF.

The chain joins TRBV30 to TRBJ1-5; D perhaps matches TRBD1 (6 bases). Germline CDR1 GTSNPN, CDR2 SVGIG (reference sequence). The CDR3 contains 14 residues. V was cut by 0 bases and J by 9 bases, with 15 bases left in between. The CDR3 reads CAWSVLVGGGPQHF. The CDR3 DNA sequence: TGTGCCTGGAGTGTACTCGTAGGGGGGGGGCCCCAGCATTTT.

The chain has TRBV27 and TRBJ2-7; tentatively, D is TRBD2 (6 bases). Germline V gene lookup returns CDR1 MNHEY and CDR2 SMNVEV (reference sequence). The CDR3 is made up of 13 amino acids. Trimming left V 6 bases short and J 0 bases short, with 9 bases between. Here the CDR3 reads CASSLDYSYEQYF. CDR3 nucleotides: TGTGCCAGCAGCTTGGACTACTCCTACGAGCAGTACTTC.

Of note for this clone: Other nucleotide sequences from this sample produce the same CDR3. V gene TRBV29-1 combines with J gene TRBJ2-1; 7 bases map to TRBD2. Germline CDR1 and CDR2: SQVTM and ANQGSEA. V lost 3 bases to trimming and J lost 3 bases; unmatched junction nucleotides: 5. The CDR3 runs 14 residues. The CDR3 region has the DNA TGCAGCGTTGACGGCGGGAGCTTCTACAATGAGCAGTTCTTC. It yields the protein CSVDGGSFYNEQFF.

This chain connects TRBV19 to TRBJ1-6; D perhaps matches TRBD1 (5 bases). The CDR3 runs to 15 residues. Trimming left V 4 bases short and J 5 bases short, with 12 bases between. Per the germline V gene, CDR1 is LNHDA and CDR2 is SQIVND (reference sequence). This CDR3 is CASSTTGLNNSPLHF. In nucleotides, the CDR3 is TGTGCCAGTAGTACCACGGGACTTAATAATTCACCCCTCCACTTT.

This clone was seen just once. The chain combines TRBV4-1 with TRBJ2-7; TRBD1 is a possible D gene (6 bases). Trimming removed 4 bases at V and 2 bases at J, with 12 bases between. The CDR3 is 14 amino acids. Germline CDR1 MGHRA, CDR2 YSYEKL. Here the CDR3 reads CASSPRDTAYEQYF. The CDR3 DNA follows: TGCGCCAGCAGCCCCCGGGACACCGCCTACGAGCAGTACTTC.

V usage is TRBV4-1 and J usage is TRBJ1-6, with a tentative D call TRBD1 (6 bases). V lost 1 base to trimming and J lost 5 bases, with 9 bases between them. Germline CDR1 and CDR2: MGHRA and YSYEKL. This CDR3 is built from 15 residues. CDR3 sequence (DNA): TGCGCCAGCAGCCAAGGGACAGAGAATAATTCACCCCTCCACTTT. This encodes CASSQGTENNSPLHF.

This clone was seen a handful of times. The CDR3 protein is CASSHSASGETYEQYF. CDR3 nucleotide sequence: TGCGCCAGCAGCCACAGCGCTAGCGGGGAGACCTACGAGCAGTACTTC. The V and J genes are TRBV4-3 and TRBJ2-7, with 9 bases aligning to TRBD2. Per the germline V gene, CDR1 is LGHNA and CDR2 is YSLEER. V gave up 3 bases and J gave up 2 bases; unmatched junction bases: 8. This CDR3 contains 16 residues.

The gene calls are TRBV18 and TRBJ2-1; D unclear. This CDR3 has 13 amino acids. Germline loops: CDR1 KGHSH, CDR2 LQKENI. V lost 3 bases, J lost 5 bases, and 8 bases lay in between. The CDR3 loop reads CASSPNWNNEQFF. The CDR3, as DNA: TGTGCCAGCTCACCCAACTGGAACAATGAGCAGTTCTTC.

This clone was recorded a few times. The chain has TRBV19 and TRBJ2-5; 7 positions match TRBD2. Germline loops: CDR1 LNHDA, CDR2 SQIVND (reference sequence). V dropped 1 base and J dropped 4; count of bases not matched to a gene: 12. The CDR3 length is 17 residues. The CDR3 coding sequence is TGTGCCAGTAGTATAGCCGGGAGCGGGGCCCACCCAGAGACCCAGTACTTC. Protein product: CASSIAGSGAHPETQYF.

V usage is TRBV24-1 and J usage is TRBJ1-5, with TRBD1 identical over 7 bases. Looked up from germline, CDR1 is KGHDR and CDR2 is SFDVKD. The CDR3 spans 13 residues. The V and J ends lost 10 bases and 2 bases, in that order; junction bases with no gene match: 4. DNA of the CDR3: TGTGCCACAGCTGGACAGGGCAATCAGCCCCAGCATTTT. Its translation: CATAGQGNQPQHF.

The chain recombines TRBV2 with TRBJ2-7; D assignment may be TRBD1 or TRBD2 (6 bases each). CDR1 and CDR2 from the germline V gene are SNHLY and FYNNEI. The V gene lost 5 bases and the J gene lost 4 bases, with 18 bases spanning the gap. The CDR3 has 15 amino acids. This chain's CDR3 is CASSPTGGIPYEQYF. The CDR3 DNA sequence: TGTGCCAGCAGTCCTACCGGGGGCATCCCATACGAGCAGTACTTC.

This sequence joins TRBV28 and TRBJ1-5; 10 bases are a match to TRBD1. The length of the CDR3 is 15 residues. With V trimmed by 6 bases and J by 5 bases, 7 bases remained unmatched. CDR1 is MDHEN, CDR2 SYDVKM, per germline. The CDR3 DNA sequence: TGTGCCAGCAGGGGGGGACAGGGGCTGGATCAGCCCCAGCATTTT. It is translated as CASRGGQGLDQPQHF.

The rearrangement links TRBV2 to TRBJ1-5, with D uncertain. The CDR3 covers 14 residues. In germline, CDR1 is SNHLY, CDR2 FYNNEI. Trimming cost V 6 bases and J 3 bases, with 12 bases left between them. DNA of the CDR3: TGTGCCAGCAGATCGGGAAACTTCAATCAGCCCCAGCATTTT. Translating gives CASRSGNFNQPQHF.

The chain recombines TRBV7-2 with TRBJ2-5, with D tentatively TRBD1 (6 bases). Trimming stripped 5 bases from V and 3 bases from J, with 13 bases between. CDR3 length equals 14 residues. Germline V gene sequence: CDR1 SGHTA, CDR2 FQGNSA. The CDR3 protein is CASSLQGTKETQYF. In nucleotides, the CDR3 is TGTGCCAGCAGCCTACAGGGTACCAAAGAGACCCAGTACTTC.

The V call is TRBV6-4, the J call TRBJ2-3; D may match TRBD1 or TRBD2 (6 bases each). V dropped 5 bases and J dropped 1 base, with 16 bases sitting between them. The CDR3 is made up of 16 amino acids. CDR1 is MRHNA, CDR2 SNTAGT, per germline. CDR3: CASSPLEGGGTDTQYF. DNA for the CDR3: TGTGCCAGCAGTCCTCTTGAGGGGGGCGGCACAGATACGCAGTATTTT.

The V gene is TRBV7-3, the J gene TRBJ2-2, with no clear D. The ends were cut back, 5 bases at V and 6 bases at J, with 22 bases in the middle. Looked up from germline, CDR1 is SGHTA and CDR2 is FQGTGA. This CDR3 contains 17 residues. The CDR3 region is CASSDYIGRLRAGELFF. CDR3 sequence (DNA): TGTGCCAGCAGCGATTATATCGGCAGGTTGCGAGCCGGGGAGCTGTTTTTT.

The CDR3 nucleotides read TGTGCCAGTAGCCCCACCCCCCCTAGGGAGACCCAGTACTTC. It specifies CASSPTPPRETQYF. The V call is TRBV19, the J call TRBJ2-5; no definite D call. Germline V gives CDR1 LNHDA, CDR2 SQIVND (reference sequence). The length of the CDR3 is 14 residues. V was trimmed by 6 bases and J by 5 bases, leaving 16 bases between them.

J is TRBJ1-4 and V is TRBV20-1; weak D call: TRBD1 (5 bases). Germline CDR1 DFQATT, CDR2 SNEGSKA (reference sequence). The CDR3 loop spans 15 amino acids. Deletions cut 3 bases from V and 8 bases from J, with 19 bases between. The CDR3 spells CSASYSAQAGEKLFF. DNA of the CDR3: TGCAGTGCTAGTTACTCGGCACAGGCGGGGGAAAAACTGTTTTTT.

The chain combines TRBV6-2 or TRBV6-3 with TRBJ2-3; D not resolved. This CDR3 contains 15 residues. Looked up from germline, CDR1 is MNHEY and CDR2 is SVGEGT. Trimming shortened V by 0 bases and J by 5 bases, and 12 bases separated the two germline ends. CDR3 nucleotide sequence: TGTGCCAGCAGTTACTCCCCCCGGCGGCTAGATACGCAGTATTTT. This codes for CASSYSPRRLDTQYF.

This clone has only a few counts. The rearrangement uses TRBV24-1 and TRBJ2-5; possibly TRBD2 for D (5 bases). Germline values: CDR1 KGHDR, CDR2 SFDVKD. V shed 9 bases and J shed 2 bases, with 15 bases lying between them. The CDR3 spans 14 residues. The CDR3 bases are TGTGCCACCGGGAGCTCCCTGGGGCAAGAGACCCAGTACTTC. Translating gives CATGSSLGQETQYF.